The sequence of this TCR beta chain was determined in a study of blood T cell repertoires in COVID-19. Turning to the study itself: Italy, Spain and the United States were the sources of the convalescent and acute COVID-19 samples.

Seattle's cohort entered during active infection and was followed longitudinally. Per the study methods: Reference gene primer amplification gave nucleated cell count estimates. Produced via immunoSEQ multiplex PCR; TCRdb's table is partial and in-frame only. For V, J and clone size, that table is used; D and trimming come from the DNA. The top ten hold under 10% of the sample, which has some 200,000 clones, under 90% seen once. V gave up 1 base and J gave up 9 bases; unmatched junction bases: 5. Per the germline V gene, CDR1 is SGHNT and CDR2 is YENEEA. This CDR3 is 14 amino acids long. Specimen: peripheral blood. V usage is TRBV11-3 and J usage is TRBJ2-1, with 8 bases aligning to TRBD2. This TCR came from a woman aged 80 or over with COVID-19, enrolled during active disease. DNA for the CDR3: TGTGCCAGCAGCTTAGGGACTAGCAGAAGTGAGCAGTTCTTC. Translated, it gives CASSLGTSRSEQFF. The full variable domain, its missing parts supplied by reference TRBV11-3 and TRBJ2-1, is EAGVVQSPRYKIIEKKQPVAFWCNPISGHNTLYWYLQNLGQGPELLIRYENEEAVDDSQLPKDRFSAERLKGVDSTLKIQPAELGDSAVYLCASSLGTSRSEQFFGPGTRLTVL.